These 27 T cell receptor beta chains were all obtained from the same sample, sequenced in a study of T cells in localized non-small cell lung cancer (dated by TCRdb to 2019 to 2021). The library came from the immunoSEQ multiplex PCR assay. The table was pulled from immuneACCESS by TCRdb, which kept in-frame rearrangements only. Such tables lose some clones; where checked, under half of the loss comes from unresolved V genes, and the rest has no known cause. The sample table lists tens of thousands of clones, 85% to 90% of them with a count of one. The ten top clones hold around 4.1% of the sample. Here the sequenced sample was peripheral blood, taken before any cancer treatment. These receptors originate from a man aged 40-75 years with stage I lung adenocarcinoma.

The rearrangement uses TRBV18 and TRBJ2-1, with 12 positions matching TRBD2. CDR1 is KGHSH, CDR2 LQKENI, per germline. The CDR3 spans 19 residues. With V trimmed by 2 bases and J by 1 base, 9 bases remained unmatched. The CDR3 sequence: CASSPTPSGGAQSYNEQFF. The CDR3 region has the DNA TGTGCCAGCTCACCAACCCCTAGCGGGGGGGCCCAGTCCTACAATGAGCAGTTCTTC.

The CDR3 DNA is TGTGCCAGCAGCTCCCTACAGGGTAATGAGCAGTTCTTC. Residues: CASSSLQGNEQFF. The genes are TRBV7-2 and TRBJ2-1; a weak D match, TRBD1 (6 bases). Per germline, CDR1 SGHTA and CDR2 FQGNSA. The CDR3 contains 13 residues. V was shortened by 4 bases and J by 7 bases, with 11 bases between the two germline ends.

This clone has more than one count but fewer than ten. The CDR3 sequence is CASSLSLAGGPQETQYF. The CDR3 coding sequence is TGCGCCAGCAGCTTGTCACTAGCGGGGGGGCCACAAGAGACCCAGTACTTC. The chain is built from TRBV5-1 and TRBJ2-5; 13 nucleotides align to TRBD2. Germline V CDR1 and CDR2: SGHRS, YFSETQ. This CDR3 contains 17 residues. The junction had 5 bases not matched to a gene; V was cut back by 1 base and J by 2 bases.

V usage is TRBV15 and J usage is TRBJ2-5; 8 positions agree with TRBD1. The CDR3 extends over 18 amino acids. The germline CDR1 and CDR2 sequences are LNHNV and YYDKDF (reference sequence). Unmatched junction bases numbered 13, after V lost 1 base and J lost 3 bases. The CDR3 bases are TGTGCCACCAGCAGAGGCGATCGGACAGGGTCGTTCAAAGAGACCCAGTACTTC. This translates into CATSRGDRTGSFKETQYF.

The chain has TRBV6-1 and TRBJ2-3, with unresolved D. Germline lookup yields CDR1 MNHNS and CDR2 SASEGT. With 4 bases removed from V and 0 bases from J, the gap between germline ends came to 5 bases. The CDR3 totals 13 residues. CDR3 nucleotide sequence: TGTGCCAGCAGTGTTAGGAGCACAGATACGCAGTATTTT. Amino acids: CASSVRSTDTQYF.

This chain links TRBV27 with TRBJ2-7; D not certain. The germline V gene has CDR1 MNHEY and CDR2 SMNVEV (reference sequence). Trimming removed 4 bases from V and 1 base from J, with 8 bases in between. The CDR3 runs 13 residues. The CDR3 DNA is TGTGCCAGCAGTTACAGAGCTTCCTACGAGCAGTACTTC. It encodes CASSYRASYEQYF.

The gene calls are TRBV6-5 and TRBJ2-7, with unresolved D. This CDR3 has 15 residues. Trimming removed 6 bases at V and 2 bases at J, with 17 bases between. Germline V gives CDR1 MNHEY, CDR2 SVGAGI. The CDR3 sequence: CASSRAASTPYEQYF. CDR3 bases: TGTGCCAGCAGCCGGGCCGCCTCGACTCCCTACGAGCAGTACTTC.

This chain links TRBV5-1 with TRBJ1-5; TRBD1 might be the D (5 bases). There are 14 residues in the CDR3. Germline V gene lookup returns CDR1 SGHRS and CDR2 YFSETQ. V shed 0 bases and J shed 6 bases, with 10 bases lying between them. The CDR3 DNA reads TGCGCCAGCAGCTTGGAAGTCCAGGGTCAGCCCCAGCATTTT. As protein: CASSLEVQGQPQHF.

The V gene is TRBV6-5, the J gene TRBJ1-5; TRBD1 matches 9 bases. CDR1 and CDR2 (germline): MNHEY, SVGAGI. The CDR3 contains 15 residues. The ends lost 6 bases at V and 7 bases at J; junction bases unmatched: 10. Here the CDR3 reads CASRSGTGIGQPQHF. The CDR3, as DNA: TGTGCCAGCAGATCCGGGACAGGGATAGGGCAGCCCCAGCATTTT.

This rearrangement joins TRBV9 to TRBJ1-3, with a weak D call TRBD1 (5 bases). Germline V CDR1 and CDR2: SGDLS, YYNGEE. CDR3 length equals 14 residues. V dropped 4 bases and J dropped 4 bases, with 12 bases sitting between them. CDR3 bases: TGTGCCAGCAGCCAGGGAAGCTCGGGAAACACCATATATTTT. Translating it yields CASSQGSSGNTIYF.

The V and J genes are TRBV5-1 and TRBJ2-7, with a weak D call TRBD1 (6 bases). From germline, CDR1 is SGHRS and CDR2 YFSETQ. The CDR3 has 14 residues. Trimming stripped 2 bases from V and 5 bases from J, with 14 bases between. CDR3 region: CASSLAGTRDEQYF. For the CDR3, the DNA is TGCGCCAGCAGCTTAGCCGGGACAAGGGACGAGCAGTACTTC. The complete variable domain, with remaining parts taken from reference TRBV5-1 and TRBJ2-7, reads KAGVTQTPRYLIKTRGQQVTLSCSPISGHRSVSWYQQTPGQGLQFLFEYFSETQRNKGNFPGRFSGRQFSNSRSEMNVSTLELGDSALYLCASSLAGTRDEQYFGPGTRLTVT.

The V gene is TRBV5-1, the J gene TRBJ1-6, with D unclear. Germline loops: CDR1 SGHRS, CDR2 YFSETQ. The CDR3 extends over 16 amino acids. Trimming took off 3 bases at V and 0 bases at J, with 10 bases between the two ends. The CDR3 region has the DNA TGCGCCAGCAGCTCCGACGGTAGCTCCTATAATTCACCCCTCCACTTT. This translates into CASSSDGSSYNSPLHF.

The rearrangement links TRBV30 to TRBJ1-5, with D possibly TRBD1 on 5 matching bases. This CDR3 comprises 13 residues. CDR1 is GTSNPN and CDR2 is SVGIG in the germline V gene (reference sequence). V dropped 2 bases and J dropped 6 bases, with 11 bases sitting between them. The CDR3 coding sequence is TGTGCCTGGAGTCCCGGGGCGGGTCAGCCCCAGCATTTT. Amino acids: CAWSPGAGQPQHF.

J is TRBJ1-2 and V is TRBV9; D is uncertain. The ends were cut back, 7 bases at V and 5 bases at J, with 9 bases in the middle. The CDR3 spans 11 residues. Germline CDR1 and CDR2: SGDLS and YYNGEE. CDR3 in DNA: TGTGCCAGCTCGGGGTCGTATGGCTACACCTTC. Amino acids: CASSGSYGYTF.

The chain combines TRBV7-8 with TRBJ2-2; weak D call: TRBD2 (6 bases). V was clipped by 0 bases and J by 7 bases, with 9 bases between them. CDR3 size: 14 residues. Per germline, CDR1 SGHVS and CDR2 FQNEAQ. The CDR3 region is CASSLAEGNGELFF. For the CDR3, the DNA is TGTGCCAGCAGCTTAGCGGAGGGTAACGGGGAGCTGTTTTTT.

The CDR3 DNA reads TGTGCCACCAGCAGAGATAAAAGTCCCAATGAAAAACTGTTTTTT. Translated: CATSRDKSPNEKLFF. The chain employs TRBV15 and TRBJ1-4, with unresolved D. The CDR3 is 15 residues long. With 0 bases removed from V and 5 bases from J, the gap between germline ends came to 10 bases. Per germline, CDR1 LNHNV and CDR2 YYDKDF (reference sequence).

The chain has TRBV5-1 and TRBJ1-1; TRBD1 matches 7 bases. Germline CDR1 is SGHRS and CDR2 is YFSETQ. After removal of 0 bases from V and 1 base from J, the junction contained 0 bases not matched to a gene. CDR3 length: 14 residues. This CDR3 is CASSLGDRNTEAFF. CDR3 DNA sequence: TGCGCCAGCAGCTTGGGGGACAGGAACACTGAAGCTTTCTTT.

This clone was counted between two and nine times. The chain carries TRBV5-1 and TRBJ1-6; 7 bases align to TRBD1. Germline V CDR1 and CDR2: SGHRS, YFSETQ. With V trimmed by 0 bases and J by 7 bases, 10 bases remained unmatched. This CDR3 spans 17 amino acids. CDR3 nucleotide sequence: TGCGCCAGCAGCTTGGAACTAATGACAGGGAACAATTCACCCCTCCACTTT. Protein product: CASSLELMTGNNSPLHF.

The chain recombines TRBV12-5 with TRBJ1-2, with D possibly being TRBD1 (5 bases). The CDR3 loop spans 13 amino acids. Trimming stripped 1 base from V and 2 bases from J, with 5 bases between. In germline, CDR1 is LGHNT, CDR2 FRNRAP. CDR3 in amino acids: CASGLGQNYGYTF. DNA of the CDR3: TGTGCTAGTGGTTTGGGACAGAACTATGGCTACACCTTC. The variable domain in full, completed from reference TRBV12-5 and TRBJ1-2, reads DARVTQTPRHKVTEMGQEVTMRCQPILGHNTVFWYRQTMMQGLELLAYFRNRAPLDDSGMPKDRFSAEMPDATLATLKIQPSEPRDSAVYFCASGLGQNYGYTFGSGTRLTVV.

This clone occurred once. J is TRBJ1-1 and V is TRBV2, with D possibly matching TRBD1 (5 bases). V gave up 4 bases and J gave up 5 bases, with 17 bases separating them. Looked up from germline, CDR1 is SNHLY and CDR2 is FYNNEI. The CDR3 spans 15 residues. The CDR3 is CASSVVQGSWTEAFF. DNA of the CDR3: TGTGCCAGCAGTGTGGTCCAGGGTTCTTGGACTGAAGCTTTCTTT.

This clone showed up just once. V gene TRBV2 combines with J gene TRBJ1-2, with 7 bases identical to TRBD1. Germline V lookup: CDR1 SNHLY, CDR2 FYNNEI. Trimming at V came to 6 bases and at J to 8 bases, leaving 6 bases not matched to a gene. CDR3 length: 12 residues. DNA of the CDR3: TGTGCCAGCAGCGAGGACAGGCGGGGCTACACCTTC. Protein sequence: CASSEDRRGYTF.

This chain joins TRBV2 and TRBJ1-6, with no clear D. The CDR3 length is 14 residues. Germline V gene data show CDR1 as SNHLY and CDR2 as FYNNEI. V was shortened by 6 bases and J by 6 bases, with 12 bases between the two germline ends. CDR3: CASRAGRINSPLHF. Here the CDR3 DNA reads TGTGCCAGCAGGGCCGGACGGATTAATTCACCCCTCCACTTT.

The chain is built from TRBV10-3 and TRBJ1-2, with 7 bases that match TRBD1. The CDR3 runs 12 residues. Trimming took 4 bases from V and 5 from J; bases not matched to a gene: 1. CDR1 and CDR2 from the germline V gene are ENHRY and SYGVKD. The CDR3 here is CAISGQGYGYTF. In DNA, the CDR3 is TGTGCCATCAGTGGACAGGGATATGGCTACACCTTC.

This chain links TRBV6-1 with TRBJ2-5; D is perhaps TRBD2 (5 bases). Germline-derived CDR1 and CDR2 are MNHNS and SASEGT. The CDR3 consists of 13 residues. Trimming shortened V by 5 bases and J by 4 bases, and 11 bases separated the two germline ends. Here the CDR3 reads CASSPDEGETQYF. CDR3 sequence (DNA): TGTGCCAGCAGTCCAGACGAGGGAGAGACCCAGTACTTC.

This clone was counted a single time. CDR3 sequence reads: CASSQENRDEAFF. Here the CDR3 DNA reads TGTGCCAGCAGCCAAGAAAACCGGGATGAAGCTTTCTTT. The gene calls are TRBV14 and TRBJ1-1; D unclear. Germline lookup yields CDR1 SGHDN and CDR2 FVKESK. V gave up 0 bases and J gave up 7 bases, with 9 bases separating them. CDR3 length: 13 amino acids.

CDR3 nucleotides: TGCGCCAGCAGCTTGGCCACAGTAGATACGCAGTATTTT. Protein product: CASSLATVDTQYF. The chain has TRBV5-1 and TRBJ2-3; no firm D call. The CDR3 sequence is 13 residues long. Between the trimmed V and J ends, which lost 0 bases and 5 bases, there was a span of 7 bases. CDR1 is SGHRS and CDR2 is YFSETQ in the germline V gene.

The chain couples TRBV7-6 to TRBJ1-2, with no clear D. Deletions cut 1 base from V and 7 bases from J, with 16 bases between. Germline V lookup: CDR1 SGHVS, CDR2 FNYEAQ. CDR3 size: 15 residues. CDR3 region: CASSLGPTDIRGYTF. As DNA, the CDR3 is TGTGCCAGCAGCTTAGGCCCGACCGACATTCGTGGCTACACCTTC.